Reported below is one T cell receptor beta chain. CDR3 length: 18 residues. V lost 4 bases and J lost 0; bases outside the gene matches: 5. The germline V gene encodes CDR1 WNHNN and CDR2 SYGVQD (reference sequence). The entry originates in a study of OX40 agonist ivuxolimab in advanced cancers. The data were produced by immunoSEQ multiplex PCR, yet TCRdb's version contains in-frame clones alone and is incomplete. The table shows roughly 42,000 clones, with 85% to 95% occurring only once. The chain links TRBV10-1 to TRBJ2-2; TRBD2 agrees at 13 bases. The sequence was obtained from an adult with an advanced solid tumor such as melanoma, head and neck, liver or kidney cancer. This specimen consisted of CD4+ or CD8+ T cells sorted from blood, obtained in a trial of the OX40 agonist ivuxolimab. CDR3 protein: CASSASGLAGPNTGELFF. The DNA for the CDR3 is TGCGCCAGCAGTGCGTCGGGACTAGCGGGGCCGAACACCGGGGAGCTGTTTTTT.